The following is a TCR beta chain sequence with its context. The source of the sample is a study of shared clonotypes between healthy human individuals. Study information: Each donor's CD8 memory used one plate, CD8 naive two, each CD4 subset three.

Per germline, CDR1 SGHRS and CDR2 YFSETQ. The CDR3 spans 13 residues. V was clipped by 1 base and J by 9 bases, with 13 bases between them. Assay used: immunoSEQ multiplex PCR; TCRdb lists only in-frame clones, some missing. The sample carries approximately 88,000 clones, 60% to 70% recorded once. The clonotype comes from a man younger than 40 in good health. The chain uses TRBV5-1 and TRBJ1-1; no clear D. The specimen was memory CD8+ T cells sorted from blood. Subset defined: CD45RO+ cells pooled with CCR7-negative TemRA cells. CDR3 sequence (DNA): TGCGCCAGCAGCTTGTGGGAAGCGTCGAAAGCTTTCTTT. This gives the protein CASSLWEASKAFF. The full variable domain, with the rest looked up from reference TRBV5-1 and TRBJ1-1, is KAGVTQTPRYLIKTRGQQVTLSCSPISGHRSVSWYQQTPGQGLQFLFEYFSETQRNKGNFPGRFSGRQFSNSRSEMNVSTLELGDSALYLCASSLWEASKAFFGQGTRLTVV.